This TCR beta chain comes out of a study of blood T cell repertoires in COVID-19. Background on the study: The origin of the acute and convalescent COVID-19 samples was the United States, Italy and Spain.

Cohort placement rested on clinical history that participants reported themselves. Authors' methods: Amplifying reference gene primers gave estimates of nucleated cell counts. The table came from immunoSEQ multiplex PCR; TCRdb's copy has only in-frame clones and leaves some out. V, J and clone size are taken as reported in that table, and D and trimming were inferred from the DNA itself. Of 160,000 or so clones listed, about 85% are singletons. The V gene's germline CDR1 is MNHNS and CDR2 SASEGT. The CDR3 is 13 residues long. V was clipped by 1 base and J by 8 bases, with 8 bases between them. J is TRBJ2-2 and V is TRBV6-1; D gene ambiguous. The origin of this receptor is a woman aged 45-65 years who had recovered from COVID-19. Sequenced: PBMCs or T cells enriched from blood (not recorded which). Written as DNA, the CDR3 is TGTGCCAGCAGTGAAGACTATTCAGGGGAGCTGTTTTTT. Protein: CASSEDYSGELFF.